What follows describes a single T cell receptor beta chain. Its antigen remains unknown. The record originates from a study of beta chain features in type 1 diabetes. Broader study findings: The study found moderately but significantly shorter TCRB CDR3s in all four CD4+ subsets of Type 1 diabetes patients.

Expressed TCRB transcripts were sequenced because the entire RNA isolate underwent reverse transcription. Some clones are missing from TCRdb's copy, which holds only in-frame ones; the method was immunoSEQ multiplex PCR. Seen here are approximately 280,000 clones, over 12% observed once, and the top ten hold approximately 0.015%. All sorted populations exceeded 95% purity. The receptor was derived from a young man with type 1 diabetes. Source material: naive CD4+ T cells from blood.

CDR3 bases: TGCGCCAGCAGCCAACGTGGACAGGGGGAAGAGACCCAGTACTTC. Translating it yields CASSQRGQGEETQYF. The chain links TRBV4-3 to TRBJ2-5; 10 nucleotides match TRBD1. The CDR3 sequence is 15 residues long. Unmatched junction bases numbered 3, after V lost 2 bases and J lost 3 bases. Germline V gene lookup returns CDR1 LGHNA and CDR2 YSLEER.